The present entry profiles one T cell receptor beta chain with its context. As yet, its antigen is unknown. The sample comes from a study of follicular helper T cells after annual influenza vaccination. Study overall: Sampling occurred days 0, 7 and 28 after each influenza vaccination. Study results and caveats: ICOS+CD38+ cTfh clonality tracked population frequency, and its change tracked circulating plasmablast change.

As for time point: 2014-2015 season, pre-vaccination. Per time point, roughly 35-100 mL of blood was sampled. Only in-frame clones appear in the TCRdb table, and some are missing; sequencing was by immunoSEQ multiplex PCR. The table shows about 14,000 clones, with approximately 84% occurring only once. The V gene's germline CDR1 is LGHNA and CDR2 YSLEER. The CDR3 sequence is 18 residues long. V lost 0 bases, J lost 3 bases, and 7 bases stayed unmatched. The starting material was CXCR5- memory CD4+ T cells sorted from blood, obtained on the day of influenza vaccination. V usage is TRBV4-3 and J usage is TRBJ2-1, with TRBD2 identical over 11 bases. This TCR came from an adult who received the influenza vaccine. The CDR3 DNA is TGCGCCAGCAGCCAAGATCGCCTAGCGGGGGGATTCTACAATGAGCAGTTCTTC. It encodes CASSQDRLAGGFYNEQFF.